The next 5 T cell receptor beta chains were all read from a single sample in a study of cytomegalovirus exposure and HLA in healthy donors. Vbeta (60) and Jbeta (13) primers were used in the PCR. Libraries were prepared by immunoSEQ multiplex PCR; TCRdb keeps only in-frame clonotypes and omits some of them. This table holds more than 110,000 clones, approximately 80% found once. Sequencing was carried out using PBMCs. These receptors all come from a male donor in good health and CMV-seronegative.

The genes are TRBV6-5 and TRBJ1-2; D is possibly TRBD1 (5 bases). The CDR3 consists of 14 residues. Trimming left V 5 bases short and J 5 bases short, with 15 bases between. The V gene's germline CDR1 is MNHEY and CDR2 SVGAGI. This CDR3 reads CASSGILKGYGYTF. The CDR3 DNA reads TGTGCCAGCAGTGGGATACTAAAGGGGTATGGCTACACCTTC.

This clone has only a few counts. The sample contains more than one DNA sequence encoding this CDR3. The chain has TRBV6-5 and TRBJ2-7; possibly TRBD1 for D (7 bases). The CDR3 consists of 15 residues. The V end lost 2 bases, the J end lost 1 base, and 12 bases lay between the germline ends. Germline V gene sequence: CDR1 MNHEY, CDR2 SVGAGI. The CDR3 region has the DNA TGTGCCAGCAGTTACAGACAGGGAGGTTCCTACGAGCAGTACTTC. It translates to CASSYRQGGSYEQYF.

The V call is TRBV9, the J call TRBJ1-1; no reliable D call. This CDR3 is 13 amino acids long. Trimming took 4 bases from V and 2 from J, leaving 9 bases between them. Germline V gene lookup returns CDR1 SGDLS and CDR2 YYNGEE. The CDR3 nucleotides are TGTGCCAGCAGCCCAGGAGGTAACACTGAAGCTTTCTTT. Amino acid sequence: CASSPGGNTEAFF.

The genes are TRBV7-9 and TRBJ2-7; 7 nucleotides line up with TRBD2. V dropped 3 bases and J dropped 9; count of bases not matched to a gene: 5. CDR1 is SEHNR and CDR2 is FQNEAQ in the germline V gene (reference sequence). The CDR3 spans 12 residues. The CDR3 here is CASSFDGEGQYF. The CDR3 coding sequence is TGTGCCAGCAGCTTCGACGGGGAGGGGCAGTACTTC.

The V call is TRBV7-2, the J call TRBJ2-1; 7 bases fit TRBD1. This CDR3 spans 15 amino acids. V dropped 5 bases and J dropped 5; count of bases not matched to a gene: 9. Germline V CDR1 and CDR2: SGHTA, FQGNSA. CDR3 sequence: CASSLQTGLNNEQFF. CDR3 coding DNA: TGTGCCAGCAGCCTCCAGACAGGGTTAAACAATGAGCAGTTCTTC.